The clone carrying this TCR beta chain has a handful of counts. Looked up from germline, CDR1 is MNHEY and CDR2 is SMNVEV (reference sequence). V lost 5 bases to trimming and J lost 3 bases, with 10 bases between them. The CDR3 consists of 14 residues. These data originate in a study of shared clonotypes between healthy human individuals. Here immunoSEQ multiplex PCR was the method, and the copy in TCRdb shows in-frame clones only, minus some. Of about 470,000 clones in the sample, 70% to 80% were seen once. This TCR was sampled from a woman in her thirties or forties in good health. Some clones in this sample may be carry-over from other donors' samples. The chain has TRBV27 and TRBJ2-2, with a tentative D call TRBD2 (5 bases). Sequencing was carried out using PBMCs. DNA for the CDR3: TGTGCCAGCAGTCCCCGACTATACACCGGGGAGCTGTTTTTT. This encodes CASSPRLYTGELFF.